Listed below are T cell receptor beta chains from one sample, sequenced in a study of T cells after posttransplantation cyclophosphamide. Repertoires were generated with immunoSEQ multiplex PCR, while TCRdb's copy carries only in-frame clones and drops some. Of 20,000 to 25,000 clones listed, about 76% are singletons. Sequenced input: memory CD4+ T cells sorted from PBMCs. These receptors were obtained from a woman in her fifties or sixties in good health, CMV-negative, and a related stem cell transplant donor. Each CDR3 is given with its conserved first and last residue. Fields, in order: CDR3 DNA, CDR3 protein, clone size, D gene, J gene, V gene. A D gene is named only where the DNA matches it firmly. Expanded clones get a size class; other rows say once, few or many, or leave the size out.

TGCGCCAGCAGATCACTAGCGGGGGAAGAGACCCAGTACTTC	CASRSLAGEETQYF	-	TRBD2	TRBJ2-5	TRBV10-2
TGCAGCGTGTGGGGGGACGGGGGGACCCAGTACTTC	CSVWGDGGTQYF	-	-	TRBJ2-5	TRBV29-1
TGTGCCATCCGCGACAGGGAAGATACGCAGTATTTT	CAIRDREDTQYF	-	TRBD1	TRBJ2-3	TRBV6-6
TGCGCCAGCAGCCAAGACGGCCTAGCGGTAGCCAAAAACATTCAGTACTTC	CASSQDGLAVAKNIQYF	-	TRBD2	TRBJ2-4	TRBV4-3
TGTGCCAGCAGCGCTAGCGGCCAAGAGACCCAGTACTTC	CASSASGQETQYF	-	TRBD2	TRBJ2-5	TRBV9
TGCGCCAGCAGCCCGTCTTTGAAGGGGCTGGGGTCCTACGAGCAGTACTTC	CASSPSLKGLGSYEQYF	-	-	TRBJ2-7	TRBV4-3
TGTGCCAGCAGACAGGGCATGGTTGAGGGGGATGGCTACACCTTC	CASRQGMVEGDGYTF	-	-	TRBJ1-2	TRBV27
TGTGCCAGCAGTCCCCCCGGGACAGGGGCCCTTAACTATGGCTACACCTTC	CASSPPGTGALNYGYTF	-	TRBD1	TRBJ1-2	TRBV28
TGTGCCAGCAGGGGGATCGGTGGCAGGGGGGAGACCCAGTACTTC	CASRGIGGRGETQYF	-	TRBD1	TRBJ2-5	TRBV5-4
TGCGCCAGCAGCCAAGATCTGGGGGCAGGGCCGACAACTAATGAAAAACTGTTTTTT	CASSQDLGAGPTTNEKLFF	-	-	TRBJ1-4	TRBV4-3
TGTGCCAGTAGTACACTAGCGGGGGGAGCCTACGAGCAGTACTTC	CASSTLAGGAYEQYF	once	TRBD2	TRBJ2-7	TRBV19
TGTGCCAGCAGCTTGTCCGGGGGGGGCGATCGTGAAAAACTGTTTTTT	CASSLSGGGDREKLFF	-	-	TRBJ1-4	TRBV7-9
TGTGCCAGCAGTGAAGGGACAAACCTTGAAGCTTTCTTT	CASSEGTNLEAFF	-	-	TRBJ1-1	TRBV6-1
TGTGCCAGCAGTTTAGGACAGGGTGGAGGCTACACCTTC	CASSLGQGGGYTF	-	TRBD1	TRBJ1-2	TRBV27
TGTGCCAGCAGTGAAGTGGGGACAGGGGGCGCAAGCACAGATACGCAGTATTTT	CASSEVGTGGASTDTQYF	-	TRBD1	TRBJ2-3	TRBV2
TGTGCCAGCAGCATAAATCCGGGACAGGGTACTGAAGCTTTCTTT	CASSINPGQGTEAFF	-	TRBD1	TRBJ1-1	TRBV7-9
TGTGCCAGCAGTGCTCGAGGAGCGGGGGGGATCACAGATACGCAGTATTTT	CASSARGAGGITDTQYF	-	TRBD2	TRBJ2-3	TRBV2
TGTGCCAGCAGCTTGGCTGGGACAGGGGGTTACGAGCAGTACTTC	CASSLAGTGGYEQYF	-	TRBD1	TRBJ2-7	TRBV5-4